This T cell receptor (beta chain) was obtained from a study of blood T cell repertoires in COVID-19. In the original analysis: Nucleated cell number was recorded as an estimate derived from reference gene primer amplification. Only in-frame clones appear in the TCRdb table, and some are missing; sequencing was by immunoSEQ multiplex PCR. V and J calls and clone size follow that table, whereas D and trimming were derived from the DNA. This sample carries approximately 300,000 clones, about 87% of them seen once, and the ten largest clones take roughly 3.3%. Germline V gene sequence: CDR1 LGHNT, CDR2 FRNRAP. V lost 1 base, J lost 2 bases, and 18 bases lay in between. The CDR3 length is 18 residues.

The chain combines TRBV12-5 with TRBJ1-5, with D perhaps matching TRBD1 (5 bases). The sequence derives from a woman aged 35 to 49 with acute or convalescent COVID-19. The sequencing sample was made of peripheral blood. CDR3 sequence reads: CASGLASPGGRGNQPQHF. The CDR3 bases are TGTGCTAGTGGTTTGGCCTCTCCGGGGGGACGCGGCAATCAGCCCCAGCATTTT.